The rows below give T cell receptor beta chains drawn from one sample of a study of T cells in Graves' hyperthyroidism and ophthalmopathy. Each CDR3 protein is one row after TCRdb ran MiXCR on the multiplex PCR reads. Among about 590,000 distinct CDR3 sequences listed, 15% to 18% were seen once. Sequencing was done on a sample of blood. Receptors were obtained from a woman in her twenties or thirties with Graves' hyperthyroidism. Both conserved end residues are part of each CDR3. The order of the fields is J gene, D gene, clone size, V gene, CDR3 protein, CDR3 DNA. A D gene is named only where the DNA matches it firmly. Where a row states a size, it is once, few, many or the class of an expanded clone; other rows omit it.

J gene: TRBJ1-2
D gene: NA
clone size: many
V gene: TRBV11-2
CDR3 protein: CASSLEGGPYGYTF
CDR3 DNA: TGTGCCAGCAGCTTAGAGGGGGGACCCTATGGCTACACCTTC

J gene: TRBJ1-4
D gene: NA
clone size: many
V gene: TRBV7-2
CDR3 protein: CASSLTRQDTFGKLFF
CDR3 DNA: TGTGCCAGCAGCTTAACCCGACAGGATACGTTCGGAAAACTGTTTTTT

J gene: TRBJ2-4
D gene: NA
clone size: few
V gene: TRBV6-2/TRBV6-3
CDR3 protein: CASSYSSAAKNIQYF
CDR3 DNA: TGTGCCAGCAGTTACTCTAGCGCTGCCAAAAACATTCAGTACTTC

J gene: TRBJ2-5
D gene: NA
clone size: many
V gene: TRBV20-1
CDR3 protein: CSASEGAETQYF
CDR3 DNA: TGCAGTGCTAGTGAGGGAGCCGAGACCCAGTACTTC

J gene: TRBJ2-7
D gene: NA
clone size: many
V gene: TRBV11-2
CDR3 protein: CASSLGFYEQYF
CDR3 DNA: TGTGCCAGCAGTTTAGGATTCTACGAGCAGTACTTC

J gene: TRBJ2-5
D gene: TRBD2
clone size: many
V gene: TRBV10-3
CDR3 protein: CAISEAGAHQETQYF
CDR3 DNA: TGTGCCATCAGTGAAGCGGGAGCGCACCAAGAGACCCAGTACTTC

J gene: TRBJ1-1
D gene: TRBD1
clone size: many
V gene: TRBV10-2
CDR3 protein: CASNPQGAGTEAFF
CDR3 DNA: TGCGCCAGCAATCCTCAGGGGGCTGGGACTGAAGCTTTCTTT

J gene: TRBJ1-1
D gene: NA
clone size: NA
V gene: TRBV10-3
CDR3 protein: CAITSGENTEAFF
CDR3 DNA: TGTGCCATCACCTCAGGGGAGAACACTGAAGCTTTCTTT

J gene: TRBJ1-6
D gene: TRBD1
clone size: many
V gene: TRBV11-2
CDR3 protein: CASSLGDRVNSPLHF
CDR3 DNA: TGTGCCAGCAGCTTGGGAGACAGGGTTAATTCACCCCTCCACTTT

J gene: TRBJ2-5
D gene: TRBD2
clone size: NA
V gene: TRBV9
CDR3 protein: CASSISGGGETQYF
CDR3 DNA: TGTGCCAGCAGCATATCGGGAGGGGGGGAGACCCAGTACTTC

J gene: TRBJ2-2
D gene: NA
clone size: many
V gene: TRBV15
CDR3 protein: CATSRGGENTGELFF
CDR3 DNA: TGTGCCACCAGCAGAGGAGGGGAGAACACCGGGGAGCTGTTTTTT

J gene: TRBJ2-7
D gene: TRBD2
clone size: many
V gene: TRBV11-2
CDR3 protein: CASSLGLTTSGTPDEQYF
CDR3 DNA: TGTGCCAGCAGCTTAGGGTTGACTACTAGCGGGACCCCCGACGAGCAGTACTTC

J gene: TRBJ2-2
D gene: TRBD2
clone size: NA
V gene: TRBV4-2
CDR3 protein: CASSQSRLSTSVSTGELFF
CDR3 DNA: TGTGCCAGCAGCCAGTCCCGACTTAGTACTAGCGTTTCCACCGGGGAGCTGTTTTTT

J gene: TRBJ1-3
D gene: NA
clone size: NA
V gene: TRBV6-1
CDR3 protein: CASRGSRVGNTIYF
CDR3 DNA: TGTGCCAGCAGAGGAAGTAGGGTCGGAAACACCATATATTTT

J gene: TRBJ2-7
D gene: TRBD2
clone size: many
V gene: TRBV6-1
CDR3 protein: CASSETSGLSYEQYF
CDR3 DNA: TGTGCCAGCAGTGAGACTAGCGGGTTGTCTTACGAGCAGTACTTC

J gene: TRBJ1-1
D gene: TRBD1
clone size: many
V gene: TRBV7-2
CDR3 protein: CASSLYRGMNTEAFF
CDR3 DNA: TGTGCCAGCAGCCTATACAGGGGGATGAACACTGAAGCTTTCTTT

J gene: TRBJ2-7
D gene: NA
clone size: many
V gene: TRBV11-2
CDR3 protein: CASSFGHYEQYF
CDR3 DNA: TGTGCCAGCAGCTTCGGACATTACGAGCAGTACTTC

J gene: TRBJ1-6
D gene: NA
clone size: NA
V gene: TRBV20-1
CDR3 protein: CSAGDLYNSPLHF
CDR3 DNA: TGCAGTGCTGGAGATCTGTATAATTCACCCCTCCACTTT

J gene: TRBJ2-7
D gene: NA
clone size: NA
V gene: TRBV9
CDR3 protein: CASSVEGRRTYEQYF
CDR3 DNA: TGTGCCAGCAGCGTAGAAGGGCGTAGGACCTACGAGCAGTACTTC

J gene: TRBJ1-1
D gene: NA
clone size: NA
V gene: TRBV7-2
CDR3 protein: CASSLAAGSGTEAFF
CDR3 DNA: TGTGCCAGCAGCTTAGCAGCTGGGTCGGGCACTGAAGCTTTCTTT

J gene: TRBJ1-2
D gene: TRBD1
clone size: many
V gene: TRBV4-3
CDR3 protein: CASSQDTGVYGYTF
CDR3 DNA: TGCGCCAGCAGCCAGGACACAGGGGTCTATGGCTACACCTTC

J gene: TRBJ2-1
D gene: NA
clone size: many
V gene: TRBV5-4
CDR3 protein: CASSFKYNEQFF
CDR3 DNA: TGTGCCAGCAGCTTTAAATACAATGAGCAGTTCTTC

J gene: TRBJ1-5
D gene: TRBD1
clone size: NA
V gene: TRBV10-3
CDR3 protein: CAISDTGGQPQHF
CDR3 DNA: TGTGCCATCAGTGACACAGGGGGGCAGCCCCAGCATTTT

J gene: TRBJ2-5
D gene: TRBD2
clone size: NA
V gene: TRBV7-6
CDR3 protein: CASSSSGLAGKETQYF
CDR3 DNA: TGTGCCAGCAGCTCTTCGGGACTAGCGGGGAAAGAGACCCAGTACTTC

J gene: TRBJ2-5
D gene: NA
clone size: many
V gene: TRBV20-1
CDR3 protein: CSAAGQETQYF
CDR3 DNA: TGCAGTGCTGCGGGACAAGAGACCCAGTACTTC

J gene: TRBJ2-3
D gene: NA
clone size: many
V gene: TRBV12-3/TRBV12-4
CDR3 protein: CASRGREDTQYF
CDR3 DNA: TGTGCCAGCAGGGGGCGCGAAGATACGCAGTATTTT

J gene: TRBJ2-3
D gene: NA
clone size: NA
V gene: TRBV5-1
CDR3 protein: CASSPQGGGDTDTQYF
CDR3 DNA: TGCGCCAGCAGCCCTCAAGGAGGGGGGGACACAGATACGCAGTATTTT

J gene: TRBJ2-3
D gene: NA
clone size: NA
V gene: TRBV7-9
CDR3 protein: CASWGGRDTQYF
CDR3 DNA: TGTGCCAGCTGGGGCGGCCGAGATACGCAGTATTTT

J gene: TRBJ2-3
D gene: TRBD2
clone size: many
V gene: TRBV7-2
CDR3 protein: CASSLGLAALVTDTQYF
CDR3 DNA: TGTGCCAGCAGCTTGGGACTAGCGGCTTTGGTCACAGATACGCAGTATTTT

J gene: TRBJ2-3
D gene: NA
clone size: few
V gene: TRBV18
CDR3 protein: CASSPGGPHTDTQYF
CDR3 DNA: TGTGCCAGCTCACCGGGAGGACCACACACAGATACGCAGTATTTT

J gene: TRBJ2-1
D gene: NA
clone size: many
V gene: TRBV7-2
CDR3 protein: CASSFPGLIYNEQFF
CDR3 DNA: TGTGCCAGCAGCTTCCCCGGACTCATATACAATGAGCAGTTCTTC

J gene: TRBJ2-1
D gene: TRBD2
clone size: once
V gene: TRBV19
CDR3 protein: CASGGGGRAGEQFF
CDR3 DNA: TGTGCCTCCGGGGGGGGCGGGAGGGCAGGGGAGCAGTTCTTC

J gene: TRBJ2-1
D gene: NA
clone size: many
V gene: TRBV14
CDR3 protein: CAIRVPRPHEQFF
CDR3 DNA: TGTGCCATCCGCGTCCCTAGGCCCCATGAGCAGTTCTTC

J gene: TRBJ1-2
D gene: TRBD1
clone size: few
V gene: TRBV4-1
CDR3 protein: CASSQVVGSGGFIYGYTF
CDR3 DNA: TGCGCCAGCAGCCAAGTAGTCGGTTCAGGGGGCTTTATCTATGGCTACACCTTC

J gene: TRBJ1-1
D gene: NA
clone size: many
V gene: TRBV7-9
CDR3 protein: CASSLAAAVNTEAFF
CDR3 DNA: TGTGCCAGCAGCTTAGCGGCGGCTGTGAACACTGAAGCTTTCTTT

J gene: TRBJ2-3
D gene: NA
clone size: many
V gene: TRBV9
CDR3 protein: CASSVVGSTDTQYF
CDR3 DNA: TGTGCCAGCAGCGTGGTGGGTAGCACAGATACGCAGTATTTT

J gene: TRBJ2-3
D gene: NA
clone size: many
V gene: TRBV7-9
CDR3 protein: CASSPDSGGDTQYF
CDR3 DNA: TGTGCCAGCAGCCCCGATTCGGGTGGAGATACGCAGTATTTT

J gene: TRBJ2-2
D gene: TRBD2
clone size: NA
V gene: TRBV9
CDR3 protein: CASSVGLAGGTGELFF
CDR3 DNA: TGTGCCAGCAGCGTAGGACTAGCGGGCGGCACCGGGGAGCTGTTTTTT

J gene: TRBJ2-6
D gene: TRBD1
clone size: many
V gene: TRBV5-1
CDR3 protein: CASSDRDRAGANVLTF
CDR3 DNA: TGCGCCAGCAGCGACCGGGACAGGGCTGGGGCCAACGTCCTGACTTTC

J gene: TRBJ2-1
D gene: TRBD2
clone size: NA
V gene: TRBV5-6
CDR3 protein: CASRLAGETYNEQFF
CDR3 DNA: TGTGCCAGCAGGTTAGCGGGAGAGACCTACAATGAGCAGTTCTTC

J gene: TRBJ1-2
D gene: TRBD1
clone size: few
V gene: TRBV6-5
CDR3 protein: CASSYSQGRYYGYTF
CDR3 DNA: TGTGCCAGCAGTTACTCACAGGGGCGGTACTATGGCTACACCTTC

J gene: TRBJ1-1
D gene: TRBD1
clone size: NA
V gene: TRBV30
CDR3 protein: CAWRTPLVGAVGTGGVAFF
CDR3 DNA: TGTGCCTGGAGAACCCCCCTTGTAGGCGCTGTGGGGACAGGGGGAGTTGCTTTCTTT

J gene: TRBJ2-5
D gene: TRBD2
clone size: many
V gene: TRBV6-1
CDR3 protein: CATGTRRGGARETQYF
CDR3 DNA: TGTGCCACCGGGACTAGGAGGGGCGGGGCCCGGGAGACCCAGTACTTC

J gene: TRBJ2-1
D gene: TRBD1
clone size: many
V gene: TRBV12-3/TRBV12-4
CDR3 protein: CASSQRGTGFYNEQFF
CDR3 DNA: TGTGCCAGCAGTCAAAGGGGGACAGGGTTCTACAATGAGCAGTTCTTC

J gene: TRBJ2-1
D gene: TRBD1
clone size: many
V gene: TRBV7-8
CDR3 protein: CASSDRDRHYNEQFF
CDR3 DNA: TGTGCCAGCAGCGACCGGGACAGACACTACAATGAGCAGTTCTTC